A selection of T cell receptor beta chains follows, all from one sample in a study of cytotoxic CD8 clonotypes in ibrutinib-treated CLL. Generated by immunoSEQ multiplex PCR, the TCRdb table keeps only in-frame clones and is missing some. The repertoire has about 7,600 clones, roughly 80% of them found once; the top ten carry more than 3.5%. The sequenced sample was PBMCs, obtained before ibrutinib treatment. These receptors were taken from a human donor with chronic lymphocytic leukemia. CDR3s include the opening cysteine and the closing phenylalanine or tryptophan. D genes are given only for firm matches. Not every row has a clone size; where given, it reads once, few, many or a size class.

j_gene: TRBJ1-2
v_gene: TRBV7-9
d_gene: NA
len: 12
abundance: NA
CDR3nt: TGTGCCAGCAGCTTAGAGGGGTATGGCTACACCTTC
CDR3aa: CASSLEGYGYTF

j_gene: TRBJ1-2
v_gene: TRBV7-2
d_gene: TRBD1
len: 14
abundance: NA
CDR3nt: TGTGCCAGCAGCTTAGGCCAGGGGGGCCGGGGCTACACCTTC
CDR3aa: CASSLGQGGRGYTF

j_gene: TRBJ1-5
v_gene: TRBV28
d_gene: TRBD1
len: 15
abundance: NA
CDR3nt: TGTGCCAGCAGTCCCTCCACAGGGGGCAGTCAGCCCCAGCATTTT
CDR3aa: CASSPSTGGSQPQHF

j_gene: TRBJ1-2
v_gene: TRBV11-2
d_gene: NA
len: 11
abundance: NA
CDR3nt: TGTGCCAGCAGCTTCAGGGGTGGCTACACCTTC
CDR3aa: CASSFRGGYTF

j_gene: TRBJ2-3
v_gene: TRBV5-1
d_gene: NA
len: 14
abundance: NA
CDR3nt: TGCGCCAGCAGCCCGGCCGGGATAGCAGATACGCAGTATTTT
CDR3aa: CASSPAGIADTQYF

j_gene: TRBJ2-5
v_gene: TRBV28
d_gene: NA
len: 19
abundance: NA
CDR3nt: TGTGCCAGCAGTTTAATTTCGTACCGACTGGGAAACCAAATAGAGACCCAGTACTTC
CDR3aa: CASSLISYRLGNQIETQYF

j_gene: TRBJ1-1
v_gene: TRBV7-3
d_gene: NA
len: 13
abundance: few
CDR3nt: TGTGCCAGCAGCTTATCGACAAAGACTGAAGCTTTCTTT
CDR3aa: CASSLSTKTEAFF

j_gene: TRBJ2-5
v_gene: TRBV6-6
d_gene: TRBD2
len: 12
abundance: NA
CDR3nt: TGTGCCAGTTCAGCGGGAGGAGAGACCCAGTACTTC
CDR3aa: CASSAGGETQYF

j_gene: TRBJ2-7
v_gene: TRBV28
d_gene: NA
len: 14
abundance: NA
CDR3nt: TGTGCCAGCTATCCCGGGACCAGCTCCTACGAGCAGTACTTC
CDR3aa: CASYPGTSSYEQYF

j_gene: TRBJ1-1
v_gene: TRBV21-1
d_gene: NA
len: 15
abundance: NA
CDR3nt: TGTGCCAGCAGCAGGCGAGAACAGGCCAACACTGAAGCTTTCTTT
CDR3aa: CASSRREQANTEAFF

j_gene: TRBJ2-2
v_gene: TRBV27
d_gene: TRBD2
len: 16
abundance: NA
CDR3nt: TGTGCCAGCAGTTTATTGTGGGGGGGTAACACCGGGGAGCTGTTTTTT
CDR3aa: CASSLLWGGNTGELFF

j_gene: TRBJ1-1
v_gene: TRBV28
d_gene: NA
len: 12
abundance: NA
CDR3nt: TGTGCCAGCAGGACGGGCCGCACTGAAGCTTTCTTT
CDR3aa: CASRTGRTEAFF

j_gene: TRBJ2-2
v_gene: TRBV7-3
d_gene: NA
len: 16
abundance: few
CDR3nt: TGTGCCAGCAGCTCATTCCCCTCAGCTTACACCGGGGAGCTGTTTTTT
CDR3aa: CASSSFPSAYTGELFF

j_gene: TRBJ2-5
v_gene: TRBV5-1
d_gene: NA
len: 14
abundance: once
CDR3nt: TGCGCCAGCAGCTTGGAGGGCAGTCAAGAGACCCAGTACTTC
CDR3aa: CASSLEGSQETQYF

j_gene: TRBJ2-1
v_gene: TRBV7-8
d_gene: NA
len: 13
abundance: NA
CDR3nt: TGTGCCAGCAGCAAGGGGGGAGGGAATGAGCAGTTCTTC
CDR3aa: CASSKGGGNEQFF

j_gene: TRBJ1-6
v_gene: TRBV30
d_gene: NA
len: 14
abundance: NA
CDR3nt: TGTGCCTGGAGTCTAGACAGTTGGAATTCACCCCTCCACTTT
CDR3aa: CAWSLDSWNSPLHF

j_gene: TRBJ2-7
v_gene: TRBV5-5
d_gene: NA
len: 15
abundance: NA
CDR3nt: TGTGCCAGCAGCTTGACAGGGTCGAATTTCTACGAGCAGTACTTC
CDR3aa: CASSLTGSNFYEQYF

j_gene: TRBJ1-2
v_gene: TRBV18
d_gene: NA
len: 13
abundance: NA
CDR3nt: TGTGCCAGCTCACCAGAGGCTAACTATGGCTACACCTTC
CDR3aa: CASSPEANYGYTF

j_gene: TRBJ1-4
v_gene: TRBV2
d_gene: TRBD1
len: 15
abundance: NA
CDR3nt: TGTGCCAGCAGCTTGACAGGGGGAGCTAATGAAAAACTGTTTTTT
CDR3aa: CASSLTGGANEKLFF

j_gene: TRBJ2-3
v_gene: TRBV7-2
d_gene: TRBD2
len: 17
abundance: NA
CDR3nt: TGTGCCAGCAGCTACCTAGGGAGGGGTCCGGAGGAGGATACGCAGTATTTT
CDR3aa: CASSYLGRGPEEDTQYF

j_gene: TRBJ2-3
v_gene: TRBV11-2
d_gene: NA
len: 18
abundance: once
CDR3nt: TGTGCCAGCAGCTTAGTCGACTGGGGCTCTTCTCGCACAGATACGCAGTATTTT
CDR3aa: CASSLVDWGSSRTDTQYF

j_gene: TRBJ1-2
v_gene: TRBV28
d_gene: NA
len: 17
abundance: NA
CDR3nt: TGTGCCAGCAGTTTTCCCCCAGGGACATCCTCTAACTATGGCTACACCTTC
CDR3aa: CASSFPPGTSSNYGYTF

j_gene: TRBJ2-3
v_gene: TRBV7-9
d_gene: TRBD2
len: 16
abundance: NA
CDR3nt: TGTGCCAGCAGCCCTCTAGCGGGAGTCAGCCCAGATACGCAGTATTTT
CDR3aa: CASSPLAGVSPDTQYF

j_gene: TRBJ1-1
v_gene: TRBV28
d_gene: NA
len: 15
abundance: NA
CDR3nt: TGTGCCAGCAGCTTCTCCCGGGGGTCCGGAGCTGAAGCTTTCTTT
CDR3aa: CASSFSRGSGAEAFF

j_gene: TRBJ1-2
v_gene: TRBV6-5
d_gene: NA
len: 13
abundance: NA
CDR3nt: TGTGCCAGCAATCGGGGAAACCTTTATGGCTACACCTTC
CDR3aa: CASNRGNLYGYTF

j_gene: TRBJ1-4
v_gene: TRBV9
d_gene: NA
len: 16
abundance: NA
CDR3nt: TGTGCCAGCAGCGTAGCGGCGGGCCTAAATGGGGAAAAACTGTTTTTT
CDR3aa: CASSVAAGLNGEKLFF

j_gene: TRBJ1-1
v_gene: TRBV6-1
d_gene: NA
len: 14
abundance: NA
CDR3nt: TGTGCCAGCAGCGACCGGGCATCGAACACTGAAGCTTTCTTT
CDR3aa: CASSDRASNTEAFF

j_gene: TRBJ1-6
v_gene: TRBV5-8
d_gene: NA
len: 15
abundance: few
CDR3nt: TGTGCCAGCAGCTTGGATCGCTACGCTGGGTCACCCCTCCACTTT
CDR3aa: CASSLDRYAGSPLHF

j_gene: TRBJ1-5
v_gene: TRBV19
d_gene: NA
len: 13
abundance: NA
CDR3nt: TGTGCCAGTGATCAGGGGAGGGTTCAGCCCCAGCATTTT
CDR3aa: CASDQGRVQPQHF

j_gene: TRBJ2-7
v_gene: TRBV5-6
d_gene: TRBD1
len: 14
abundance: NA
CDR3nt: TGTGCCAGCAGCTTGGTGGGACAGAATTACGAGCAGTACTTC
CDR3aa: CASSLVGQNYEQYF

j_gene: TRBJ2-5
v_gene: TRBV7-2
d_gene: TRBD2
len: 15
abundance: NA
CDR3nt: TGTGCCAGCAGCGTAAGACTAGCGGTCGAAGAGACCCAGTACTTC
CDR3aa: CASSVRLAVEETQYF

j_gene: TRBJ1-5
v_gene: TRBV6-1
d_gene: NA
len: 14
abundance: NA
CDR3nt: TGTGCCAGCAGTGAGTTTTCTTTGGGGCAGCCCCAGCATTTT
CDR3aa: CASSEFSLGQPQHF

j_gene: TRBJ2-7
v_gene: TRBV5-1
d_gene: NA
len: 15
abundance: NA
CDR3nt: TGCGCCAGCAGCTTCCTCACAGGGATTGAGTACGAGCAGTACTTC
CDR3aa: CASSFLTGIEYEQYF

j_gene: TRBJ1-2
v_gene: TRBV6-5
d_gene: TRBD1
len: 16
abundance: NA
CDR3nt: TGTGCCAGCAGTTACCGGACAGGGGGCTCTAACTATGGCTACACCTTC
CDR3aa: CASSYRTGGSNYGYTF

j_gene: TRBJ2-1
v_gene: TRBV18
d_gene: NA
len: 13
abundance: NA
CDR3nt: TGTGCCAGCTCACCAAATAAGGGGCATGAGCAGTTCTTC
CDR3aa: CASSPNKGHEQFF

j_gene: TRBJ2-7
v_gene: TRBV7-2
d_gene: NA
len: 13
abundance: NA
CDR3nt: TGTGCCAGCAGCCCTAGGGTGGAGTACGAGCAGTACTTC
CDR3aa: CASSPRVEYEQYF

j_gene: TRBJ2-7
v_gene: TRBV4-1
d_gene: NA
len: 15
abundance: NA
CDR3nt: TGCGCCAGCAGCCAATCGGCTCAGGTGGGTCCGGAGCAGTACTTC
CDR3aa: CASSQSAQVGPEQYF

j_gene: TRBJ1-1
v_gene: TRBV4-3
d_gene: NA
len: 16
abundance: NA
CDR3nt: TGCGCCAGCAGCCCTTTGGAGACCACCCTGAACACTGAAGCTTTCTTT
CDR3aa: CASSPLETTLNTEAFF

j_gene: TRBJ1-6
v_gene: TRBV4-1
d_gene: NA
len: 16
abundance: NA
CDR3nt: TGCGCCAGCAGCCTCCAACGGGAAGTCGGTAATTCACCCCTCCACTTT
CDR3aa: CASSLQREVGNSPLHF

j_gene: TRBJ1-2
v_gene: TRBV6-4
d_gene: NA
len: 15
abundance: NA
CDR3nt: TGTGCCAGCAGTGAAGGCGGTAGCGGGGTAAACGGCTACACCTTC
CDR3aa: CASSEGGSGVNGYTF

j_gene: TRBJ2-3
v_gene: TRBV15
d_gene: NA
len: 15
abundance: NA
CDR3nt: TGTGCCACCAGCAGGAACAGGGGGGGGACAGATACGCAGTATTTT
CDR3aa: CATSRNRGGTDTQYF

j_gene: TRBJ1-3
v_gene: TRBV9
d_gene: TRBD1
len: 19
abundance: NA
CDR3nt: TGTGCCAGCAGCGTAGTATCGGGACAGGGGCCCCACTCTGGAAACACCATATATTTT
CDR3aa: CASSVVSGQGPHSGNTIYF

j_gene: TRBJ2-2
v_gene: TRBV7-9
d_gene: NA
len: 15
abundance: NA
CDR3nt: TGTGCCAGCAGTTACGGGACGGCGAACACCGGGGAGCTGTTTTTT
CDR3aa: CASSYGTANTGELFF

j_gene: TRBJ2-4
v_gene: TRBV29-1
d_gene: NA
len: 15
abundance: NA
CDR3nt: TGCAGCACGACAGGAAACAGCCTAGCCAAAAACATTCAGTACTTC
CDR3aa: CSTTGNSLAKNIQYF

j_gene: TRBJ1-1
v_gene: TRBV7-9
d_gene: NA
len: 14
abundance: NA
CDR3nt: TGTGCCAGCAGCGAGGGGACCCTTGGGACTGAAGCTTTCTTT
CDR3aa: CASSEGTLGTEAFF

j_gene: TRBJ2-3
v_gene: TRBV5-1
d_gene: NA
len: 11
abundance: NA
CDR3nt: TGCGCCAGCAGCTTGGAGGCTACGCAGTATTTT
CDR3aa: CASSLEATQYF

j_gene: TRBJ1-2
v_gene: TRBV21-1
d_gene: NA
len: 15
abundance: NA
CDR3nt: TGTGCCAGCAGCAAACGGGACAGGGATAACTATGGCTACACCTTC
CDR3aa: CASSKRDRDNYGYTF

j_gene: TRBJ1-2
v_gene: TRBV7-8
d_gene: TRBD1
len: 15
abundance: NA
CDR3nt: TGTGCCAGCAGCCTACAAGGGGACAGGGGGATGCGATATGACTTC
CDR3aa: CASSLQGDRGMRYDF

j_gene: TRBJ1-6
v_gene: TRBV4-1
d_gene: NA
len: 14
abundance: NA
CDR3nt: TGCGCCAGCAGCCAAGATCTGGAGGGTTCACCCCTCCACTTT
CDR3aa: CASSQDLEGSPLHF

j_gene: TRBJ1-4
v_gene: TRBV2
d_gene: NA
len: 15
abundance: NA
CDR3nt: TGTGCCAGCAGGGACTCTGGTCGTGGTAATGAAAAACTGTTTTTT
CDR3aa: CASRDSGRGNEKLFF

j_gene: TRBJ1-3
v_gene: TRBV5-1
d_gene: TRBD1
len: 18
abundance: once
CDR3nt: TGCGCCAGCAACTCGGAAATCCTAGGGGGCATCTCTGGAAACACCATATATTTT
CDR3aa: CASNSEILGGISGNTIYF